This T cell receptor beta chain was recorded in a study of response to subunit inactivated influenza vaccine. Trimming shortened V by 1 base and J by 6 bases, and 8 bases separated the two germline ends. CDR3 length: 13 amino acids. Germline CDR1 reads SGHRS; CDR2 reads YFSETQ. A remark on this clonotype: Its antigen is not known.

Notes on the study in general: Few new T cells, the authors suggested, are recruited by each seasonal influenza vaccination.

TCRdb analysed the RT-PCR reads with MiXCR anew, one entry per CDR3 protein. The repertoire holds hundreds of thousands of distinct CDR3 sequences, with 15% to 18% as singletons. V usage is TRBV5-1 and J usage is TRBJ2-1, with unresolved D. This clonotype was obtained from a middle-aged man who received an inactivated influenza vaccine. Material: PBMCs from blood, obtained 11 to 12 days after vaccination. Written as DNA, the CDR3 is TGCGCCAGCAGCTTGTTGCCAGGCAATGAGCAGTTCTTC. It codes for CASSLLPGNEQFF.